These 19 T cell receptor beta chains share one sample of origin, sequenced in a study of blood T cell repertoires in COVID-19. Here immunoSEQ multiplex PCR was the method, and the copy in TCRdb shows in-frame clones only, minus some. This table has fewer than 350,000 clones, about 88% appearing once. The sample was PBMCs or T cells enriched from blood (not recorded which). All receptors derive from a woman aged 55-69 years in a cohort exposed to, infected with or recovered from COVID-19 (not recorded which).

The chain is built from TRBV9 and TRBJ2-3; 14 nucleotides line up with TRBD2. Losses at the gene ends were 4 bases for V and 8 bases for J; bases not matched to a gene: 9. CDR3 size: 16 residues. Germline V gene sequence: CDR1 SGDLS, CDR2 YYNGEE. The CDR3, as DNA: TGTGCCAGCAGCCCTGGACTAGCGGGAGGTGGGGGTACGCAGTATTTT. Translation: CASSPGLAGGGGTQYF.

The V call is TRBV5-6, the J call TRBJ1-4; D perhaps matches TRBD1 (6 bases). Germline V gene data show CDR1 as SGHDT and CDR2 as YYEEEE. Trimming removed 4 bases at V and 7 bases at J, with 17 bases between. The CDR3 totals 15 residues. CDR3 amino acids: CASSLGGGRGEKLFF. The CDR3 coding sequence is TGTGCCAGCAGCCTGGGAGGGGGAAGGGGTGAAAAACTGTTTTTT.

V gene TRBV28 combines with J gene TRBJ2-5, with 7 bases lining up with TRBD2. This CDR3 region has 16 residues. With 4 bases clipped from V and 2 bases from J, the junction kept 10 bases outside the gene matches. The germline V gene has CDR1 MDHEN and CDR2 SYDVKM. Here the CDR3 reads CASSSHPTSSQETQYF. CDR3 DNA sequence: TGTGCCAGCAGTTCCCACCCGACTAGCAGTCAAGAGACCCAGTACTTC.

The chain employs TRBV7-3 and TRBJ2-7; 11 bases are shared with TRBD2. The CDR3 runs 17 residues. Trimming removed 0 bases from V and 6 bases from J; junction bases left unmatched: 10. Germline V CDR1 and CDR2: SGHTA, FQGTGA. The CDR3: CASSLTGSGRVSGEQYF. CDR3 nucleotides: TGTGCCAGCAGCTTAACGGGTAGCGGGAGGGTCTCCGGCGAGCAGTACTTC.

V is TRBV10-1 and J is TRBJ2-2; the D gene is possibly TRBD2 (6 bases). Germline V gene data show CDR1 as WNHNN and CDR2 as SYGVQD (reference sequence). The CDR3 totals 19 residues. Deletions cut 11 bases from V and 7 bases from J, with 35 bases between. The CDR3 is CARPPSVADADGVVGELFF. The CDR3, as DNA: TGCGCCCGACCTCCTTCGGTAGCGGACGCCGATGGGGTCGTCGGGGAGCTGTTTTTT.

This clone was seen just once. The chain links TRBV5-1 to TRBJ2-1, with D perhaps TRBD2 (6 bases). The V gene's germline CDR1 is SGHRS and CDR2 YFSETQ. Trimming pared 2 bases from V and 8 bases from J, leaving 14 bases between. The CDR3 runs to 14 residues. This CDR3 is CASSLWRGEDEQFF. The CDR3 DNA reads as TGCGCCAGCAGCTTATGGAGGGGAGAGGATGAGCAGTTCTTC.

The chain couples TRBV27 to TRBJ1-1; no definite D call. The CDR3 runs to 13 residues. Germline loops: CDR1 MNHEY, CDR2 SMNVEV (reference sequence). Trimming took 0 bases from V and 8 from J, leaving 10 bases between them. The DNA for the CDR3 is TGTGCCAGCAGTTTATCTCACCGGGGAGAAGCTTTCTTT. Protein product: CASSLSHRGEAFF.

The sample holds one count of this clone. This chain connects TRBV30 to TRBJ2-1; TRBD2 matches 8 bases. The CDR3 totals 12 residues. CDR1 GTSNPN and CDR2 SVGIG come from the germline V gene (reference sequence). The V segment lost 3 bases and the J segment 9 bases; nucleotides outside the gene matches: 4. The CDR3 is CAWRKRESEQFF. CDR3 DNA sequence: TGTGCCTGGAGGAAGCGGGAGAGTGAGCAGTTCTTC.

V and J are TRBV2 and TRBJ1-5; a weak D match, TRBD1 (5 bases). The CDR3 is made up of 14 amino acids. The V gene lost 5 bases and the J gene lost 5 bases, with 13 bases spanning the gap. From germline, CDR1 is SNHLY and CDR2 FYNNEI. The CDR3 protein is CASSLDSSYQPQHF. In DNA form, the CDR3 reads TGTGCCAGCAGTCTCGACAGTAGTTATCAGCCCCAGCATTTT.

In DNA, the CDR3 is TGTGCCAGCAGCTTAGGAGGACTAGCCCCCACAGATACGCAGTATTTT. Its protein is CASSLGGLAPTDTQYF. The chain carries TRBV7-2 and TRBJ2-3, with TRBD2 identical over 8 bases. The V and J ends lost 1 base and 2 bases, in that order; junction bases with no gene match: 5. The germline V gene encodes CDR1 SGHTA and CDR2 FQGNSA. The CDR3 has 16 amino acids.

This chain joins TRBV6-6 and TRBJ1-2; 9 nucleotides align to TRBD1. V was pared by 0 bases and J by 5 bases, with 7 bases of the junction left unmatched. The CDR3 has 16 residues. Germline V gene sequence: CDR1 MNHNY, CDR2 SVGAGI (reference sequence). The CDR3 loop reads CASSYSSQGALYGYTF. In DNA, the CDR3 is TGTGCCAGCAGTTACTCTTCACAGGGGGCATTGTATGGCTACACCTTC.

The chain recombines TRBV7-3 with TRBJ1-1, with 10 bases aligning to TRBD1. V was pared by 7 bases and J by 7 bases, with 6 bases of the junction left unmatched. Germline CDR1 reads SGHTA; CDR2 reads FQGTGA. CDR3 length: 13 residues. CDR3 residues: CASTDRGRSEAFF. The DNA for the CDR3 is TGTGCCAGCACAGACAGGGGGCGCAGTGAAGCTTTCTTT.

The chain has TRBV30 and TRBJ2-2; D gene uncertain. Per the germline V gene, CDR1 is GTSNPN and CDR2 is SVGIG (reference sequence). The CDR3 totals 12 residues. V lost 6 bases to trimming and J lost 0 bases, with 5 bases between them. The CDR3 here is CACQANTGELFF. The CDR3 coding sequence is TGTGCCTGTCAGGCGAACACCGGGGAGCTGTTTTTT. The full variable domain, in which reference TRBV30 and TRBJ2-2 provide the parts outside the CDR3, is SQTIHQWPATLVQPVGSPLSLECTVEGTSNPNLYWYRQAAGRGLQLLFYSVGIGQISSEVPQNLSASRPQDRQFILSSKKLLLSDSGFYLCACQANTGELFFGEGSRLTVL.

This chain uses TRBV18 with TRBJ1-2, with D perhaps matching TRBD1 (6 bases). V lost 1 base, J lost 6 bases, and 12 bases lay in between. Germline V gene data show CDR1 as KGHSH and CDR2 as LQKENI. The CDR3 length is 14 residues. The CDR3 bases are TGTGCCAGCTCACCACTGGACAGCCCTCATGGCTACACCTTC. It yields the protein CASSPLDSPHGYTF.

This clone occurred once. The chain is built from TRBV24-1 and TRBJ2-3; D is perhaps TRBD1 (6 bases). The V end was cut by 2 bases, the J end by 1 base, with 9 bases between. Germline loops: CDR1 KGHDR, CDR2 SFDVKD. The CDR3 totals 15 residues. CDR3 sequence reads: CATSDWTARTDTQYF. The CDR3 DNA reads as TGTGCCACCAGTGATTGGACAGCCCGCACAGATACGCAGTATTTT.

V is TRBV10-2 and J is TRBJ1-5, with TRBD1 as a possible D gene (5 bases). Per germline, CDR1 WSHSY and CDR2 SAAADI. The V gene lost 2 bases and the J gene lost 4 bases, with 9 bases spanning the gap. The CDR3 is 14 amino acids. The CDR3 spells CASSEDSPNQPQHF. CDR3 DNA sequence: TGCGCCAGCAGTGAGGACAGCCCAAATCAGCCCCAGCATTTT.

V usage is TRBV28 and J usage is TRBJ1-2; 8 bases fit TRBD1. V lost 5 bases, J lost 5 bases, and 10 bases stayed unmatched. Germline V gene data show CDR1 as MDHEN and CDR2 as SYDVKM. This CDR3 is built from 15 residues. The CDR3 loop reads CASSRRTGKGYGYTF. The CDR3 coding sequence is TGTGCCAGCAGTCGACGGACAGGGAAGGGGTATGGCTACACCTTC.

This chain joins TRBV28 and TRBJ2-7; TRBD1 aligns across 10 bases. The trim removed 5 bases at V and 5 bases at J, leaving 3 bases unmatched. CDR1 and CDR2 from the germline V gene are MDHEN and SYDVKM. This CDR3 is built from 13 residues. The CDR3 spells CASSRQGAHEQYF. The CDR3 DNA sequence: TGTGCCAGCAGTCGACAGGGGGCCCACGAGCAGTACTTC.

This clone was counted a few times. The chain has TRBV28 and TRBJ1-1; D possibly corresponds to TRBD1 (5 bases). CDR1 and CDR2 (germline): MDHEN, SYDVKM. The CDR3 loop spans 15 amino acids. V lost 6 bases, J lost 1 base, and 15 bases lay in between. This CDR3 is CASSPSAGQNTEAFF. The CDR3 bases are TGTGCCAGCAGCCCTTCCGCGGGGCAGAACACTGAAGCTTTCTTT. Based on the CDR3 plus reference TRBV28 and TRBJ1-1, the full variable domain is DVKVTQSSRYLVKRTGEKVFLECVQDMDHENMFWYRQDPGLGLRLIYFSYDVKMKEKGDIPEGYSVSREKKERFSLILESASTNQTSMYLCASSPSAGQNTEAFFGQGTRLTVV.